The T cell receptor (beta chain) described here comes from a study of beta chain features in type 1 diabetes. Study results and limitations: The study found that naive, central memory and Treg TCRB repertoires appeared more similar in patients than in healthy donors. At VDJ recombination sites, type 1 diabetes patients had fewer insertions and more deleted nucleotides.

V was pared by 5 bases and J by 3 bases, with 13 bases between. The CDR3 is made up of 14 amino acids. The germline V gene has CDR1 SGHTA and CDR2 FQGTGA. A CD45RO/CCR7/CD25/CD127/CD95/CD27 panel sorted naive, central memory, regulatory and stem cell-like memory CD4+ cells. Over 95% purity was reached by all sorted populations. In regard to this clone: Its antigen is as yet unknown.

The isolated RNA, all of it, was reverse transcribed, so expressed TCRB transcripts were what got sequenced. Libraries were prepared by immunoSEQ multiplex PCR; TCRdb keeps only in-frame clonotypes and omits some of them. Found here are about 620,000 clones, 15% to 17% of them singletons; the top ten hold about 0.093%. The clonotype originates from a man younger than 35 in good health. The rearrangement uses TRBV7-3 and TRBJ1-2; perhaps TRBD1 as D (6 bases). Input material: naive CD4+ T cells from blood. DNA of the CDR3: TGTGCCAGCAGCCCAAGGGGGGCCTACTATGGCTACACCTTC. Amino acid sequence: CASSPRGAYYGYTF.